Sequencing of this T cell receptor (beta chain) was carried out in a study of cytomegalovirus exposure and HLA in healthy donors. Trimming took 7 bases from V and 8 from J; bases not matched to a gene: 12. Germline values: CDR1 MGHDK, CDR2 SYGVNS. This CDR3 spans 15 amino acids. 60 Vbeta and 13 Jbeta primers were used in PCR. Here immunoSEQ multiplex PCR was the method, and the copy in TCRdb shows in-frame clones only, minus some. The data hold roughly 190,000 clones, with over 60% observed a single time. This sequence was found in a woman in her fifties or sixties in good health and CMV-seronegative. The chain combines TRBV25-1 with TRBJ2-1; 9 positions agree with TRBD1. The sample comprised PBMCs. The CDR3 DNA sequence: TGTGCCAGCAAAGTGTGGACAGGGGAAATCGATGAGCAGTTCTTC. Translated, it gives CASKVWTGEIDEQFF. Drawing the rest from reference TRBV25-1 and TRBJ2-1, the complete variable domain is EADIYQTPRYLVIGTGKKITLECSQTMGHDKMYWYQQDPGMELHLIHYSYGVNSTEKGDLSSESTVSRIRTEHFPLTLESARPSHTSQYLCASKVWTGEIDEQFFGPGTRLTVL.